This entry concerns a single T cell receptor beta chain. Antigen: not known. Trimming cost V 8 bases and J 9 bases, with 17 bases left between them. This CDR3 is 12 amino acids long. Germline V lookup: CDR1 SQVTM, CDR2 ANQGSEA. TCRdb called the reads again in MiXCR, with one record for every CDR3 protein. The data hold 100,000 to 150,000 distinct CDR3 sequences, with about 10% observed a single time. The sample comes from a study of T cell repertoires in cytomegalovirus infection. Study observations and caveats: Cumulative frequency (of public TCR beta family members) identified carriers of CMV plus the relevant HLA. CMV-specific TCR beta clonotypes restricted by HLA-C were the ones dominating the ex vivo response.

The origin of this receptor is a human donor in good health (CMV status not recorded). Some clones in this sample may be carry-over from other donors' samples. This chain joins TRBV29-1 and TRBJ2-1; D gene uncertain. The sequenced sample was PBMCs. The CDR3 protein is CSYRMGSVEQFF. The DNA of the CDR3 is TGCAGCTACCGGATGGGTTCTGTTGAGCAGTTCTTC.